This T cell receptor (beta chain) was observed in a study of cytomegalovirus exposure and HLA in healthy donors listed by TCRdb under 2017. Study-level background: According to an earlier analysis of several hundred of the donors, about 179 million T cells yielded some 120 million unique TCR beta sequences and less than 300 Gb of sequence data. Rather than using new phenotypic data, the later analysis identified candidate immune exposures from TCR beta sequences and from how often those sequences occurred across donors. The study aimed to test whether signatures of past pathogen exposure could be identified by cataloging public T cell receptors. Roughly 290 gigabases of sequencing data and 70 million to 95 million unique TCR sequences made up an early release that covered 500 to 650 HLA-typed donors. In an earlier analysis of roughly 580 of the donors, high-throughput TCR beta sequencing was used to judge whether each TCR beta V gene segment behaved as functional or pseudogenic. Among roughly 400 genotyped donors of the cohort, an average of around 240,000 unique TCR beta nucleotide sequences were sequenced per donor, 15% to 20% of them non-productive. Every repertoire in the discovery cohort had been generated on one and the same sequencing platform. Along with the approximately 650-subject first cohort, a separate validation cohort of more than 90 different subjects was used. Donor age, sex, ethnicity and CMV serostatus were compiled alongside the repertoire data. Five DR-DQ haplotypes were treated as single units for association and clustering because of strong linkage in the cohort. To predict cytomegalovirus infection status, the study brought together high-throughput TCR immunosequencing, statistical association of individual TCRs with disease status, and machine learning. A later genetic analysis took genome-wide SNP genotypes for about three fifths of the 666 donors and used that subset as a discovery cohort. Using immunosequencing, the study profiled T cell repertoires from approximately 700 subjects and related those repertoires to cytomegalovirus serostatus. HLA typing covered class I and class II loci at four-digit resolution. Of the roughly 400 genotyped donors, approximately 81% were placed in the genetic ancestry cluster associated with self-reported Caucasian donors. Typing coverage varied by locus: roughly 620-640 donors for A, B, C, DRB1 and DQB1; under 550 for DQA1; 606 for DPA1; around 490 for DPB1. To study patterns of TCR occurrence, a later analysis re-analyzed previously published TCR beta repertoires from just over 650 donors and added high-resolution HLA genotyping. Broader findings and caveats from the paper: A cluster of highly shared sequence variants was judged likely to represent a technical artifact of the sequencing pipeline. Cytomegalovirus status was reported to be diagnosed by the classifier with high specificity and sensitivity in both the original and validation cohorts. At a false discovery rate of 0.05, a later analysis linked fewer than 20,000 TCR beta sequences to specific HLA alleles. A later analysis found that TCR association rates varied across HLA loci, with DRB1 alleles showing the most associated TCRs and HLA-C alleles the fewest. A further reported finding was that TCR beta sequences accurately predicted the HLA-A and HLA-B alleles for most subjects in the first cohort. An earlier analysis of some 560 of the donors showed that most TCR beta V segments appeared in productive rearrangements either about 87% or about 30% of the time, which broadly matched IMGT annotations. Because HLA typing was missing for some donors at each locus, association tests included only the typed subset. A few of the identified cytomegalovirus-associated TCR beta chains were confirmed in vitro to be specific for cytomegalovirus antigens. Because counts were too low, about 18 rarely observed V segments, including chromosome 9 orphons, were excluded from the earlier analysis of under 650 of the donors. When HLA alleles, especially DR and DQ, strongly co-occurred, TCR associations were difficult to assign to individual alleles. In a later genetic analysis, a missense DCLRE1C variant was associated with V-gene and J-gene trimming of TCR beta chains, and the association was replicated in an independent cohort. The cohort was sequenced for TCR beta chains only, and without alpha or paired-chain data the features that could be detected were limited. A later genetic analysis reported fewer N-insertions in productive TCRs among donors in an Asian-associated ancestry cluster than the 666-donor mean. Most CMV-associated TCR beta chains appeared to be HLA-restricted in a later analysis, and the HLA associations seemed to be driven largely by CMV exposure. The authors suggested that the approach could potentially be extended to other disease states and immunological phenotypes. Linkage disequilibrium might explain the correlated functional status among segregating V segments, but an unknown experimental factor could not be excluded. A total of about 180 TCR beta chains were listed by the study as associated with cytomegalovirus. In a later analysis, several top co-occurrence clusters were reported to appear linked to parvovirus B19, influenza, CMV and Epstein-Barr virus. The presence/absence analyses assumed that sequencing depth was roughly uniform across donors, and that assumption may not be true. Some IMGT-functional V segments, including TRBV6-2 and TRBV6-3, could not be distinguished by the 87-base-pair reads and were therefore excluded. A later analysis found that HLA-associated TCR beta chains were more clonally expanded and had lower generation probabilities than equally common non-associated chains. Most TCR sequences were seen in very few donors, while some public TCRs were found in many individuals. The only immune exposure information available for the cohort was CMV serostatus.

A distance of 8 bases separates the germline ends of V and J, which lose 7 bases and 7 bases respectively. The CDR3, cysteine through phenylalanine, is 11 amino acids long. CDR3 DNA only is kept here, 33 bases in frame from base 1. Via the germline V gene, CDR1 is MDHEN and CDR2 SYDVKM. The cohort was made up of 666 healthy bone marrow donors. All cohort members were sampled while nominally healthy, although unrecorded immune exposures were likely present. The donor tested CMV seropositive, placing the donor among the 289 seropositive members of the cohort. Every donor gave a peripheral blood sample, and the peripheral blood mononuclear cells from that sample were used for TCR beta sequencing. Genomic DNA extraction from the blood cell samples was performed with the Qiagen DNeasy Blood Extraction Kit. The library was generated by the immunoSEQ multiplex PCR assay. For the multiplex PCR, a mixture combining 60 forward primers for TCR Vbeta segments and 13 reverse primers for TCR Jbeta segments was used. Amplification of the CDR3 region of rearranged TCR beta genes was performed with a multiplex PCR assay on genomic DNA. The amplified TCR beta libraries were sequenced on the Illumina HiSeq System as 87-base-pair reads. The original pipeline was this. Across the roughly 600 repertoires, a later analysis counted roughly 77 million unique TCR beta chains, roughly 11 million of which were shared by at least two donors. To remove PCR and sequencing errors, raw reads were error-corrected and collapsed into unique sequences using a nearest-neighbor algorithm that merged closely related sequences. Alignment of CDR3 sequences to IMGT reference sequences was used to assign V, D and J gene segments. For a sequence to be retained, at least a six-nucleotide match to both a V gene segment and a J gene segment was required. Rearrangements were called productive when the CDR3 lacked stop codons and stayed in frame with V and J; all others were non-productive. Following IMGT convention, CDR3 was defined as the stretch from the second conserved V-encoded cysteine up to the conserved J-encoded phenylalanine. The earlier analysis of 450 to 750 of the donors excluded any sequence lacking an unambiguous match to a single V gene segment. An earlier analysis of a few hundred of the donors called V segments functional above 56.7% productive rearrangements and segregating when the between-donor standard deviation exceeded 5%. A statistical classification framework was developed to diagnose cytomegalovirus status using the catalog of TCR beta chain sequences. V and J gene assignment, in a later analysis, came from comparing TCR nucleotide sequences with IMGT/GENE-DB human TR gene sequences. The TCRdist pipeline was used in a later analysis to assign CDR3 sequences and most-parsimonious VDJ recombination scenarios. A later analysis defined each TCR beta chain by its CDR3 amino acid sequence plus V-gene family, and excluded reads lacking a unique V-gene family. To address suspected cross-contamination and a sequencing artifact, a later analysis removed over 500 highly shared, low-generation-probability nucleotide sequences. For each public chain, a later analysis derived a clonal expansion index from normalized ranks of inferred template counts within each repertoire. A later analysis computed generation probabilities with a VDJ recombination model fitted to out-of-frame rearrangements, and checked the results against IGoR. In a later analysis, TCR-TCR, TCR-HLA and TCR-CMV co-occurrence was scored with hypergeometric tests, and a repertoire-size bias correction was applied to TCR pairs. A later analysis estimated false discovery rates by permuting HLA or CMV assignments 20 times. In a later analysis, co-occurring TCRs were grouped with DBSCAN, and TCRdist sequence similarity was added when clustering was performed within HLA-allele-positive subsets. Repertoires with fewer than 30,000 or more than 120,000 public chains were left out of co-occurrence clustering, as were five repertoires with anomalous nucleotide sharing. Not all clones reach the TCRdb copy of this immuneACCESS table, which keeps in-frame sequences only. Checked studies attribute under half of the gap to unresolved V genes and leave the rest unexplained. V and J calls plus clone size are reproduced from that table; the DNA served to infer D and trimming. Recorded for this sample are about 120,000 clones; roughly four fifths of them occurred a single time. The ten biggest clones cover just under 3% of the sample.

Points on this clone: Its cognate antigen has yet to be identified. Within one base of it there is no much larger clone, and no base qualities were kept.

Sequenced: PBMCs. Recombination connected TRBV28 to TRBJ1-5, with no reliable assignment of the D segment. The origin of this receptor is a woman in her thirties or forties in good health and CMV-seropositive. CDR3 region: CASKAHQPQHF. The sequenced DNA: TGTGCCAGCAAAGCTCACCAGCCCCAGCATTTT.